The 17 T cell receptor beta chains below were found in one sample sequenced in a study of T-cell memory formation after mild COVID-19. TCRdb analysed the 5' RACE reads with MiXCR anew, one entry per CDR3 protein. The table includes 30,000 to 45,000 distinct CDR3 sequences, approximately 10% detected once. Sequenced: PBMCs or a T cell subset sorted from them (not recorded which). The receptor source for this set is a man younger than 35 who had mild COVID-19 (a few samples of this study predate the infection). Cell type and time point are not known.

CDR3 DNA sequence: TGTGCCAGCAGCCGAACGGATTACCTGGCTGGGGAGCTGTTTTTT. Protein product: CASSRTDYLAGELFF. This chain joins TRBV12-3 or TRBV12-4 and TRBJ2-2; D is ambiguous. The V and J ends lost 6 bases and 8 bases respectively, with 19 bases between them. The CDR3 has 15 residues.

This clonotype has ten or more counts. The V call is TRBV2, the J call TRBJ1-1; D unclear. V lost 4 bases and J 5 bases, leaving 11 bases between the germline ends. Germline V CDR1 and CDR2: SNHLY, FYNNEI. The CDR3 sequence is 13 residues long. The CDR3 sequence: CASSAAPRTEAFF. CDR3 sequence (DNA): TGTGCCAGCAGTGCCGCACCCCGGACTGAAGCTTTCTTT. The full variable domain, its missing parts supplied by reference TRBV2 and TRBJ1-1, is EPEVTQTPSHQVTQMGQEVILRCVPISNHLYFYWYRQILGQKVEFLVSFYNNEISEKSEIFDDQFSVERPDGSNFTLKIRSTKLEDSAMYFCASSAAPRTEAFFGQGTRLTVV.

This clonotype has ten or more counts. The V gene is TRBV7-2, the J gene TRBJ2-7; 10 nucleotides agree with TRBD2. The germline V gene has CDR1 SGHTA and CDR2 FQGNSA. This CDR3 contains 15 residues. Germline trimming cut 2 bases from V and 4 bases from J; bases unmatched to any gene: 5. This chain's CDR3 is CASSLLPSGGYEQYF. As DNA, the CDR3 is TGTGCCAGCAGCTTACTACCTAGCGGGGGATACGAGCAGTACTTC.

This clonotype was detected many times. The rearrangement links TRBV6-5 to TRBJ2-7, with a weak D call TRBD2 (5 bases). The length of the CDR3 is 13 residues. Per germline, CDR1 MNHEY and CDR2 SVGAGI. V was shortened by 5 bases and J by 2 bases, with 10 bases between the two germline ends. CDR3 region: CASSPGFPYEQYF. For the CDR3, the DNA is TGTGCCAGCAGTCCGGGATTCCCCTACGAGCAGTACTTC.

This clonotype was observed at least ten times. CDR3 region: CSVGDSPAFF. The DNA for the CDR3 is TGCAGCGTTGGGGACAGTCCCGCTTTCTTT. The rearrangement uses TRBV29-1 and TRBJ1-1; TRBD1 matches 7 bases. V lost 4 bases to trimming and J lost 11 bases; unmatched junction nucleotides: 4. Germline CDR1 SQVTM, CDR2 ANQGSEA. This CDR3 has 10 amino acids.

This clonotype was seen repeatedly, ten times or more. This chain connects TRBV7-2 to TRBJ1-2; D gene unclear. CDR1 SGHTA and CDR2 FQGNSA come from the germline V gene. The V end lost 1 base, the J end lost 1 base, and 10 bases lay between the germline ends. There are 15 residues in the CDR3. The CDR3 is CASSLERQINYGYTF. The DNA for the CDR3 is TGTGCCAGCAGCTTAGAACGGCAGATTAACTATGGCTACACCTTC. The whole variable domain, filled in from reference TRBV7-2 and TRBJ1-2, reads GAGVSQSPSNKVTEKGKDVELRCDPISGHTALYWYRQSLGQGLEFLIYFQGNSAPDKSGLPSDRFSAERTGGSVSTLTIQRTQQEDSAVYLCASSLERQINYGYTFGSGTRLTVV.

This clonotype was recorded at least ten times. The chain couples TRBV7-9 to TRBJ1-5; weak D call: TRBD1 (5 bases). The CDR3 extends over 13 amino acids. V was clipped by 7 bases and J by 5 bases, with 12 bases between them. CDR1 is SEHNR and CDR2 is FQNEAQ in the germline V gene (reference sequence). CDR3 sequence: CASTRDGDQPQHF. The CDR3 bases are TGTGCCAGCACCCGGGACGGTGATCAGCCCCAGCATTTT.

This clonotype appeared many times. The chain employs TRBV4-1 and TRBJ1-2, with 7 positions matching TRBD1. Germline loops: CDR1 MGHRA, CDR2 YSYEKL. J was trimmed by 0 bases and V by 0 bases; bases with no gene match: 10. This CDR3 comprises 18 residues. The CDR3 loop is CASSQDQGGRGPNYGYTF. The CDR3 DNA sequence: TGCGCCAGCAGCCAAGATCAGGGGGGGCGTGGTCCTAACTATGGCTACACCTTC.

This clonotype occurred many times. The chain combines TRBV9 with TRBJ2-3; D ambiguous. V was cut by 4 bases and J by 7 bases, with 22 bases left in between. The CDR3 consists of 16 residues. Germline V gives CDR1 SGDLS, CDR2 YYNGEE. CDR3 in DNA: TGTGCCAGCAGCCCGCGGCTAGAAGGGTGGGGAAATACGCAGTATTTT. Protein product: CASSPRLEGWGNTQYF.

This clonotype showed up many times. The chain couples TRBV27 to TRBJ2-1; TRBD2 matches at 10 bases. Per germline, CDR1 MNHEY and CDR2 SMNVEV (reference sequence). The CDR3 has 16 amino acids. Trimming cost V 7 bases and J 5 bases; bases outside gene matches: 11. DNA for the CDR3: TGTGCCAGCACCGACGCGGGGCTAGCGGGGGACAATGAGCAGTTCTTC. Residues: CASTDAGLAGDNEQFF.

At least ten counts were recorded for this clonotype. The chain has TRBV2 and TRBJ2-3; a possible D gene is TRBD1 (5 bases). The CDR3 totals 15 residues. The V end lost 8 bases, the J end lost 2 bases, and 17 bases lay between the germline ends. Germline V gene data show CDR1 as SNHLY and CDR2 as FYNNEI. CDR3 DNA sequence: TGTGCCAGCGGCGTTACGCTGACAGACACAGATACGCAGTATTTT. It yields the protein CASGVTLTDTDTQYF.

This clonotype has at least ten counts. The gene calls are TRBV5-1 and TRBJ1-1; 7 bases are shared with TRBD1. Germline lookup yields CDR1 SGHRS and CDR2 YFSETQ. Unmatched junction bases numbered 2, after V lost 2 bases and J lost 4 bases. The CDR3 is 13 amino acids. The CDR3 spells CASSFGDSTEAFF. In DNA form, the CDR3 reads TGCGCCAGCAGCTTCGGGGACAGCACTGAAGCTTTCTTT.

This clonotype was seen ten or more times. This chain joins TRBV27 and TRBJ1-6; no clear D. The germline V gene encodes CDR1 MNHEY and CDR2 SMNVEV (reference sequence). The CDR3 sequence is 15 residues long. Trimming took 3 bases from V and 9 from J, leaving 15 bases between them. The CDR3 is CASSFFASPSSPLHF. The CDR3 DNA reads as TGTGCCAGCAGTTTTTTCGCCTCGCCCTCTTCACCCCTCCACTTT.

This clonotype showed up many times. J is TRBJ2-2 and V is TRBV4-3, with 12 bases lining up with TRBD2. Trimming at V came to 1 base and at J to 6 bases, leaving 0 bases not matched to a gene. Germline-derived CDR1 and CDR2 are LGHNA and YSLEER. The CDR3 spans 15 residues. The CDR3 loop is CASSQASGGAGELFF. In DNA form, the CDR3 reads TGCGCCAGCAGCCAAGCTAGCGGGGGGGCCGGGGAGCTGTTTTTT.

The table lists this clonotype with many counts. In DNA, the CDR3 is TGTGCCAGCAGCCCCTTAAACCTAGCGGGGGAACACAATGAGCAGTTCTTC. Translated: CASSPLNLAGEHNEQFF. This rearrangement joins TRBV4-2 to TRBJ2-1; 10 nucleotides agree with TRBD2. The CDR3 sequence is 17 residues long. Losses at the gene ends were 4 bases for V and 5 bases for J; bases not matched to a gene: 11. Germline V CDR1 and CDR2: LGHNA, YNFKEQ.

Many counts were recorded for this clonotype. This chain joins TRBV5-4 and TRBJ2-1, with D perhaps assigned TRBD1 or TRBD2 (5 bases each). Per the germline V gene, CDR1 is SGHNT and CDR2 is YYREEE (reference sequence). Between the trimmed V and J ends, which lost 0 bases and 3 bases, there was a span of 10 bases. The CDR3 sequence is 15 residues long. CDR3 coding DNA: TGTGCCAGCAGCTTGGGGGGGTGGAACTACAATGAGCAGTTCTTC. Translated: CASSLGGWNYNEQFF.

This clonotype was picked up a small number of times. The V call is TRBV19, the J call TRBJ2-5, with a tentative D call TRBD1 (6 bases). Deletions cut 4 bases from V and 5 bases from J, with 11 bases between. Germline V gene sequence: CDR1 LNHDA, CDR2 SQIVND (reference sequence). The CDR3 loop spans 13 amino acids. Here the CDR3 DNA reads TGTGCCAGTAGTACGTCAGGGGTGGAGACCCAGTACTTC. This sequence encodes CASSTSGVETQYF.